This T cell receptor (beta chain) was retrieved from a study of cytomegalovirus exposure and HLA in healthy donors (dated by TCRdb to 2015 to 2018). General notes on the study: According to an earlier analysis of 550 to 750 of the donors, 200 million or so T cells yielded roughly 110 million unique TCR beta sequences and around 300 Gb of sequence data. The number of typed donors differed by locus: about 620-630 for A, B, C, DRB1 and DQB1; 500 to 550 for DQA1; some 590 for DPA1; and about 450 for DPB1. The study combined high-throughput TCR immunosequencing, statistical association of individual TCRs with disease status, and machine learning to predict cytomegalovirus infection status. In a later genetic analysis, genome-wide SNP genotypes for 398 of the 666 donors were used, and that subset was treated as a discovery cohort. Of the approximately 400 genotyped donors, about 80% fell in the genetic ancestry cluster associated with self-reported Caucasian donors. Besides the first cohort of roughly 640 subjects, a separate validation cohort made up of 120 different subjects was used. Around 330 gigabases of sequencing data and around 90 million unique TCR sequences made up an early release that covered approximately 620 HLA-typed donors. Donor age, sex, ethnicity and CMV serostatus were compiled together with the repertoire data. Rather than drawing on any new phenotypic data, the later analysis identified candidate immune exposures from TCR beta sequences and the way those sequences occurred across donors. To study patterns of TCR occurrence, a later analysis re-analyzed previously published TCR beta repertoires from around 660 donors and added high-resolution HLA genotyping. Across some 400 genotyped donors of the cohort, an average of approximately 240,000 unique TCR beta nucleotide sequences per donor were sequenced, and approximately 17% of those sequences were non-productive. The study was designed to test whether signatures of past pathogen exposure could be identified by cataloging public T cell receptors. Class I and class II HLA loci were covered by the typing at four-digit resolution. A handful of DR-DQ haplotypes were treated as single units for association and clustering because of strong linkage in the cohort. Using immunosequencing, the study profiled T cell repertoires from 550 to 750 subjects and related those repertoires to cytomegalovirus serostatus. All discovery cohort repertoires had been generated on a single sequencing platform. In an earlier analysis of roughly 580 of the donors, high-throughput TCR beta sequencing was used to judge whether each TCR beta V gene segment behaved as functional or pseudogenic. The full study reports these points: When HLA alleles, especially DR and DQ, strongly co-occurred, TCR associations were difficult to assign to individual alleles. Linkage disequilibrium might explain the correlated functional status among segregating V segments, but an unknown experimental factor could not be excluded. In a later analysis, the rate of TCR association differed among HLA loci, with DRB1 alleles having the most associated TCRs and HLA-C alleles having the fewest. According to the authors, the approach could potentially be generalized to other disease states and immunological phenotypes. Because HLA typing was missing for some donors at each locus, association tests included only the typed subset. Some IMGT-functional V segments, including TRBV6-2 and TRBV6-3, could not be told apart with the 87-base-pair reads, so those segments were excluded. According to a later analysis, most CMV-associated TCR beta chains appeared to be HLA-restricted, and the HLA associations seemed to be driven largely by CMV exposure. Most TCR sequences were seen in very few donors, while some public TCRs were found in many individuals. Sequencing depth was assumed to be roughly uniform across donors in the presence/absence analyses, though that assumption may not hold. In a later analysis, several top co-occurrence clusters were reported to appear linked to parvovirus B19, influenza, CMV and Epstein-Barr virus. Only TCR beta chains were sequenced in this cohort, and the absence of alpha or paired-chain data limited detectable features. Because counts were too low, about 15 rarely observed V segments, including chromosome 9 orphons, were left out of the earlier analysis of some 600 of the donors. In both the original and validation cohorts, the classifier was reported to diagnose cytomegalovirus status with high specificity and sensitivity. In a later analysis, over 15,000 TCR beta sequences were associated with specific HLA alleles at a false discovery rate of 0.05. A later genetic analysis reported fewer N-insertions in productive TCRs among donors in an Asian-associated ancestry cluster than the roughly 640-donor mean. V-gene and J-gene trimming of TCR beta chains was associated with a missense DCLRE1C variant in a later genetic analysis, and the association was replicated in an independent cohort. A later analysis found that HLA-associated TCR beta chains were more clonally expanded and had lower generation probabilities than equally common non-associated chains. A total of 150 to 200 TCR beta chains were listed by the study as associated with cytomegalovirus. A further reported finding was that TCR beta sequences accurately predicted the HLA-A and HLA-B alleles for most subjects in the first cohort. Broadly in line with IMGT annotations, most TCR beta V segments showed up in productive rearrangements about 90% or about 30% of the time in an earlier analysis of under 700 of the donors. Three of the identified cytomegalovirus-associated TCR beta chains were confirmed in vitro to be specific for cytomegalovirus antigens. A cluster of highly shared sequence variants was judged likely to represent a technical artifact of the sequencing pipeline. For the cohort, immune exposure information was limited to CMV serostatus.

The library was generated by the immunoSEQ multiplex PCR assay. For the multiplex PCR, a mixture combining 60 forward primers for TCR Vbeta segments and 13 reverse primers for TCR Jbeta segments was used. The CDR3 region of rearranged TCR beta genes was amplified from genomic DNA with a multiplex PCR assay. The amplified TCR beta libraries were sequenced on the Illumina HiSeq System as 87-base-pair reads. Per the original workflow: Across the 500 to 850 repertoires, a later analysis counted tens of millions of unique TCR beta chains, roughly 11 million of which were shared by at least two donors. Raw reads were error-corrected and collapsed into unique sequences by a nearest-neighbor algorithm in which closely related sequences were merged to remove PCR and sequencing errors. Alignment of CDR3 sequences to IMGT reference sequences was used to assign V, D and J gene segments. For a sequence to be retained, at least a six-nucleotide match to both a V gene segment and a J gene segment was required. Rearrangements were called productive when the CDR3 lacked stop codons and stayed in frame with V and J; all others were non-productive. Following IMGT convention, CDR3 was defined as the stretch from the second conserved V-encoded cysteine to the conserved J-encoded phenylalanine. The earlier analysis of about 610 of the donors excluded any sequence lacking an unambiguous match to a single V gene segment. An earlier analysis of 500 to 700 of the donors classified V segments as functional when productive rearrangements were above 56.7% and as segregating when the standard deviation between donors was above 5%. A statistical classification framework was developed to diagnose cytomegalovirus status using the catalog of TCR beta chain sequences. A later analysis assigned V and J genes by comparing TCR nucleotide sequences with IMGT/GENE-DB human TR gene sequences. Using the TCRdist pipeline, a later analysis assigned CDR3 sequences along with most-parsimonious VDJ recombination scenarios. In a later analysis, every TCR beta chain was defined by the combination of its CDR3 amino acid sequence and its V-gene family, and reads without a unique V-gene family were dropped. A later analysis removed 600 or so highly shared, low-generation-probability nucleotide sequences to deal with suspected cross-contamination and a sequencing artifact. In a later analysis, a clonal expansion index was calculated for each public chain from normalized within-repertoire ranks of inferred template counts. A later analysis computed generation probabilities with a VDJ recombination model fitted to out-of-frame rearrangements, and checked the results against IGoR. A later analysis scored TCR-TCR, TCR-HLA and TCR-CMV co-occurrence with hypergeometric tests, applying a repertoire-size bias correction to TCR pairs. False discovery rates were estimated in a later analysis by permuting HLA or CMV assignments 20 times. In a later analysis, co-occurring TCRs were grouped using DBSCAN, and TCRdist sequence similarity was added for clustering within HLA-allele-positive subsets. Co-occurrence clustering excluded repertoires with fewer than 30,000 or more than 120,000 public chains, plus five with anomalous nucleotide sharing. As stored in TCRdb, this immuneACCESS dataset retains in-frame rearrangements with V and J assigned. A fraction of the clones does not appear; measured against another copy, unresolved V genes explain less than half of the discrepancy, and the remainder lacks a known reason. V and J calls and clone size are those listed in that table; D and trimming were worked out from the DNA. Here the sample has some 110,000 clones; around 75% occur a single time. About 1.9% of the sample comes from the top ten.

A remark on this clone: No antigen is known for it. Base qualities are not provided; no much larger clone lies one nucleotide away.

In total, approximately 700 healthy bone marrow donors made up the cohort. At the time of sampling, all cohort members were nominally healthy, though unrecorded immune exposures were likely present. The donor was CMV seronegative and was included in the group of 352 seronegative cohort members. Every donor gave a peripheral blood sample, and the peripheral blood mononuclear cells from that sample were used for TCR beta sequencing. Genomic DNA was extracted from the blood cell samples with the Qiagen DNeasy Blood Extraction Kit. Including cysteine and phenylalanine, the CDR3 has 14 amino acids. Solely the CDR3 DNA is kept, with 42 bases framed from the first base. CDR1 and CDR2 are read off the germline V gene as KGHSH and LQKENI. Trimming at the junction amounts to 3 bases on V and 2 bases on J, and the germline ends lie 10 bases apart.

The rearrangement combines TRBV18 with TRBJ2-5; possibly the D gene is TRBD1, per 5 matching bases. The clonotype originates from a man aged 25-45 years in good health and CMV-seronegative. The sample consisted of PBMCs. The CDR3 reads CASSPRGFQETQYF. The DNA sequence is given as TGTGCCAGCTCACCTAGGGGCTTTCAAGAGACCCAGTACTTC.